A selection of T cell receptor beta chains follows, all from one sample in a study of Ad26.COV2.S vaccination and SARS-CoV-2 variants. The repertoire was sequenced with immunoSEQ multiplex PCR; TCRdb's copy has only in-frame clones and lacks some. Among 380,000 or so clones, about 83% were seen once, and the ten largest hold about 7.1%. Material: peripheral blood, obtained in a trial of Ad26.COV2.S vaccine versus placebo. Receptors were obtained from a person aged 18-60 years who received the Ad26.COV2.S COVID-19 vaccine or a placebo. Each CDR3 is given with its conserved first and last residue.

CDR3aa: CASSEQKGVPSNQPQHF
v_gene: TRBV10-2
j_gene: TRBJ1-5

CDR3aa: CASSQTPPLGVVGEQYF
v_gene: TRBV4-3
j_gene: TRBJ2-7

CDR3aa: CASSQQRNEQFF
v_gene: TRBV18
j_gene: TRBJ2-1

CDR3aa: CASSPTHRGYEQYF
v_gene: TRBV3-1/TRBV3-2
j_gene: TRBJ2-7

CDR3aa: CASSTPIYGQGAEAFF
v_gene: TRBV11-2
j_gene: TRBJ1-1

CDR3aa: CASSPAGDGYTF
v_gene: TRBV18
j_gene: TRBJ1-2

CDR3aa: CAWTYSPGTSGRPHEQYF
v_gene: TRBV30
j_gene: TRBJ2-7

CDR3aa: CASSSYRDVGTEAFF
v_gene: TRBV5-4
j_gene: TRBJ1-1

CDR3aa: CASSFRRDSEAFF
v_gene: TRBV28
j_gene: TRBJ1-1

CDR3aa: CAPDQGPQPQHF
v_gene: TRBV12-3/TRBV12-4
j_gene: TRBJ1-5

CDR3aa: CASSEAGIEGTEAFF
v_gene: TRBV10-1
j_gene: TRBJ1-1

CDR3aa: CASSLDVGVNTEAFF
v_gene: TRBV7-9
j_gene: TRBJ1-1

CDR3aa: CASSRAGTGVEKLFF
v_gene: TRBV28
j_gene: TRBJ1-4

CDR3aa: CASSLALDRYEQYF
v_gene: TRBV7-2
j_gene: TRBJ2-7

CDR3aa: CAWTPGTGSAFF
v_gene: TRBV30
j_gene: TRBJ1-1

CDR3aa: CASSSRLSVSETQYF
v_gene: TRBV5-4
j_gene: TRBJ2-5

CDR3aa: CASSPAGKETQYF
v_gene: TRBV5-1
j_gene: TRBJ2-5

CDR3aa: CASSRQGAYQETQYF
v_gene: TRBV28
j_gene: TRBJ2-5

CDR3aa: CASSYSRRQADSPLHF
v_gene: TRBV6-6
j_gene: TRBJ1-6

CDR3aa: CASALRGGGTEAFF
v_gene: TRBV5-1
j_gene: TRBJ1-1

CDR3aa: CASSSTSGGYNEQFF
v_gene: TRBV13
j_gene: TRBJ2-1

CDR3aa: CASSTEADTQYF
v_gene: TRBV5-1
j_gene: TRBJ2-3

CDR3aa: CASSQDPPSGGSYTGELFF
v_gene: TRBV4-2
j_gene: TRBJ2-2

CDR3aa: CASSDVGNTDTQYF
v_gene: TRBV6-1
j_gene: TRBJ2-3

CDR3aa: CASSLRDPNYNEQFF
v_gene: TRBV5-1
j_gene: TRBJ2-1

CDR3aa: CASRAPNGRGRSAGELFF
v_gene: TRBV7-9
j_gene: TRBJ2-2

CDR3aa: CASSQDWGVGRQDTEAFF
v_gene: TRBV3-1/TRBV3-2
j_gene: TRBJ1-1

CDR3aa: CASSQVQTTYYNEQFF
v_gene: TRBV4-2
j_gene: TRBJ2-1

CDR3aa: CASSWSRGDEQFF
v_gene: TRBV5-6
j_gene: TRBJ2-1

CDR3aa: CASVMMRGHFDEQYF
v_gene: TRBV2
j_gene: TRBJ2-7

CDR3aa: CASSRRDISYNSPLHF
v_gene: TRBV2
j_gene: TRBJ1-6

CDR3aa: CATSGPGLSSYNEQFF
v_gene: TRBV24-1
j_gene: TRBJ2-1

CDR3aa: CASSRSGGPFEQYF
v_gene: TRBV3-1/TRBV3-2
j_gene: TRBJ2-7

CDR3aa: CASSPLGAGELFF
v_gene: TRBV6-4
j_gene: TRBJ2-2

CDR3aa: CASSLGSHEQYF
v_gene: TRBV7-9
j_gene: TRBJ2-7

CDR3aa: CASSSDRVYGYTF
v_gene: TRBV5-5
j_gene: TRBJ1-2

CDR3aa: CASLGGDTDTQYF
v_gene: TRBV19
j_gene: TRBJ2-3

CDR3aa: CASSQDLAGTSMNTEAFF
v_gene: TRBV4-3
j_gene: TRBJ1-1

CDR3aa: CASSPQGLGTEAFF
v_gene: TRBV6-5
j_gene: TRBJ1-1

CDR3aa: CASSFGGSGADTQYF
v_gene: TRBV7-9
j_gene: TRBJ2-3

CDR3aa: CASSKADRGHSGNTIYF
v_gene: TRBV21-1
j_gene: TRBJ1-3

CDR3aa: CASSFGQGNLQPQHF
v_gene: TRBV28
j_gene: TRBJ1-5

CDR3aa: CASSAGLETGLTEAFF
v_gene: TRBV9
j_gene: TRBJ1-1

CDR3aa: CASSYSASGEAFF
v_gene: TRBV6-2/TRBV6-3
j_gene: TRBJ1-1

CDR3aa: CASSDQVNYGYTF
v_gene: TRBV2
j_gene: TRBJ1-2

CDR3aa: CAWSQGQGDQPQHF
v_gene: TRBV30
j_gene: TRBJ1-5

CDR3aa: CASSSSGGEQYF
v_gene: TRBV7-9
j_gene: TRBJ2-7

CDR3aa: CASSLVSGVPEAFF
v_gene: TRBV7-2
j_gene: TRBJ1-1

CDR3aa: CSARGATEAFF
v_gene: TRBV20-1
j_gene: TRBJ1-1

CDR3aa: CASSEALGTSNSPLHF
v_gene: TRBV25-1
j_gene: TRBJ1-6

CDR3aa: CASRPDQNTGELFF
v_gene: TRBV7-9
j_gene: TRBJ2-2

CDR3aa: CASTPDREETQYF
v_gene: TRBV6-6
j_gene: TRBJ2-5

CDR3aa: CASRRTGGTLRNYGYTF
v_gene: TRBV19
j_gene: TRBJ1-2

CDR3aa: CASSWGGPQETQYF
v_gene: TRBV5-1
j_gene: TRBJ2-5